This T cell receptor (beta chain) was profiled in a study of Ad26.COV2.S vaccination and SARS-CoV-2 variants. Treatment here: roughly 19 received Ad26.COV2.S at low or high dose, single or two shots; five or six received placebo; per-sample allocation not given. Specimens were obtained on day 63 following the first vaccine or placebo injection. The vaccine antigen was prefusion-stabilized Wuhan SARS-CoV-2 spike. This CDR3 has 14 residues. Germline CDR1 and CDR2: MDHEN and SYDVKM. Between the trimmed V and J ends, which lost 6 bases and 6 bases, there was a span of 14 bases. Measured with immunoSEQ multiplex PCR; TCRdb has only the in-frame clones, and not every one. The repertoire has a few hundred thousand clones, roughly 88% of them found once; the top ten carry about 3.5%.

The rearrangement joins TRBV28 to TRBJ2-2; D is ambiguous. This receptor was identified in a person between 18 and 65 years old who received the Ad26.COV2.S COVID-19 vaccine or a placebo. Here the sequenced sample was peripheral blood, taken in a trial of Ad26.COV2.S vaccine versus placebo. The CDR3 reads CASSPQIAAGELFF. Written as DNA, the CDR3 is TGTGCCAGCAGCCCCCAAATAGCAGCCGGGGAGCTGTTTTTT.